This T cell receptor beta chain was identified in a study of shared clonotypes between healthy human individuals. General study findings and limits: Some clonotypes were shared by all four sorted-subset donors, while others were not shared. The non-shared ones had lower generation probabilities than the shared ones.

Clones were sequenced by immunoSEQ multiplex PCR, and TCRdb holds only the in-frame ones, with some missing. The sample contains 1.6 million or so clones, around 98.5% of which appear only once. About this clone: The antigen is not known.

The CDR3 contains 17 residues. The V and J ends lost 0 bases and 0 bases, in that order; junction bases with no gene match: 4. Germline lookup yields CDR1 SGHRS and CDR2 YFSETQ. The chain combines TRBV5-1 with TRBJ2-5; 11 nucleotides line up with TRBD1. The clonotype was recovered from a man aged 25 to 45 in good health. Specimen: naive CD4+ T cells sorted from blood. The subset: CD45RA+ positively selected. The CDR3 loop reads CASSLAVGQGDQETQYF. The CDR3 DNA reads as TGCGCCAGCAGCTTGGCCGTGGGACAGGGGGACCAAGAGACCCAGTACTTC.